This TCR beta chain was obtained from a study of T cells in localized non-small cell lung cancer. General study findings and limits: Appearance in adjacent lung was seen for a median around 60 of the top 100 tumor clones. As only one tumor region underwent sequencing, heterogeneity remains possible. Tumor showed lower T cell clonality than uninvolved adjacent lung, where it was highest.

The assay was immunoSEQ multiplex PCR, and TCRdb's table has in-frame clones only and misses some. The sample shows roughly 35,000 clones, around 93% of them seen only once. Details on this clone: The antigen is unknown.

The CDR3 has 16 residues. Germline CDR1 is LNHDA and CDR2 is SQIVND (reference sequence). The V gene end was trimmed by 7 bases and the J gene end by 6 bases; junction bases not matched to a gene: 16. V is TRBV19 and J is TRBJ1-2; 8 nucleotides line up with TRBD1. Sequences were derived from peripheral blood, sampled before any cancer treatment. This sequence originates from an older female donor with stage I lung adenocarcinoma. CDR3 sequence: CASTLLRGPESDGYTF. Here the CDR3 DNA reads TGTGCCAGTACCCTCCTCAGGGGGCCCGAGAGTGATGGCTACACCTTC. Using reference TRBV19 and TRBJ1-2 for the parts outside the CDR3, the full variable domain is DGGITQSPKYLFRKEGQNVTLSCEQNLNHDAMYWYRQDPGQGLRLIYYSQIVNDFQKGDIAEGYSVSREKKESFPLTVTSAQKNPTAFYLCASTLLRGPESDGYTFGSGTRLTVV.